What follows is one T cell receptor beta chain and its context. What it recognizes is unknown. The sample comes from a study of T cell responses to AZD1222 COVID-19 vaccine. General study results and limits: At baseline, just a handful of AZD1222 recipients tested seropositive. Females outnumbered males among donors, who were mostly white British; clonal diversity was possibly underestimated.

Profiling relied on immunoSEQ multiplex PCR, and the TCRdb table lists in-frame clones only, not all of them. In the table there are about 170,000 clones, approximately 90% of which are singletons. The TCR originated in an adult who received the AZD1222 COVID-19 vaccine. The input for sequencing was peripheral blood, taken 28 days after the second AZD1222 dose.

CDR3: CASIPFPGQTNENTIYF. In DNA, the CDR3 is TGTGCCAGCATCCCTTTCCCGGGACAGACAAACGAAAACACCATATATTTT. The chain uses TRBV7-9 and TRBJ1-3; TRBD1 agrees at 7 bases. Germline V lookup: CDR1 SEHNR, CDR2 FQNEAQ (reference sequence). Losses at the gene ends were 7 bases for V and 6 bases for J; bases not matched to a gene: 18. This CDR3 contains 17 residues.